Listed below are T cell receptor beta chains from one sample, sequenced in a study of PD-1 blockade in classical Hodgkin lymphoma. Profiled with immunoSEQ multiplex PCR; TCRdb holds only in-frame clones, not every one. The sample consists of 15,000 to 20,000 clones, roughly 83% of them appearing once. The starting material was peripheral blood mononuclear cells (PBMCs), obtained before the second cycle of nivolumab. These receptors were collected from a human donor with classical Hodgkin lymphoma. CDR3s include the opening cysteine and the closing phenylalanine or tryptophan. Fields, in order: clone size, D gene, J gene, V gene, CDR3 length, CDR3 protein, CDR3 DNA. The D gene is left open where the match is weak. Some rows have no size entry. The others give once, few or many, or a class for an expanded clone.

>-|-|TRBJ2-5|TRBV30|14
CAWKQTRTQETQYF
TGTGCCTGGAAACAGACAAGAACCCAAGAGACCCAGTACTTC
>-|-|TRBJ2-7|TRBV2|11
CASRGGYEQYF
TGTGCCAGCAGGGGCGGGTACGAGCAGTACTTC
>once|-|TRBJ2-5|TRBV28|14
CASSLSQGSETQYF
TGTGCCAGCAGTTTATCACAGGGTAGTGAGACCCAGTACTTC
>-|-|TRBJ1-4|TRBV5-4|15
CASSLDLATNEKLFF
TGTGCCAGCAGCTTGGACCTTGCAACTAATGAAAAACTGTTTTTT
>-|-|TRBJ1-6|TRBV6-5|15
CASSAQGFSDSPLHF
TGTGCCAGCAGCGCACAGGGATTTTCGGATTCACCCCTCCACTTT
>-|TRBD2|TRBJ2-5|TRBV19|16
CASSFSGTTGGETQYF
TGTGCCAGTAGTTTCTCCGGCACTACCGGGGGGGAGACCCAGTACTTC
>-|TRBD2|TRBJ2-3|TRBV6-4|15
CASSDGTSGTDTQYF
TGTGCCAGCAGTGACGGGACTAGCGGGACAGATACGCAGTATTTT
>-|-|TRBJ2-4|TRBV27|16
CASSVQGAGGVHIQYF
TGTGCCAGCAGTGTTCAGGGGGCGGGGGGCGTCCACATTCAGTACTTC
>-|TRBD1|TRBJ2-3|TRBV5-4|15
CASSLDRVHTDTQYF
TGTGCCAGCAGCCTCGACAGGGTACACACAGATACGCAGTATTTT
>-|-|TRBJ1-3|TRBV14|16
CASSERTRSSGNTIYF
TGTGCCAGCAGCGAACGAACCCGGAGCTCTGGAAACACCATATATTTT
>-|-|TRBJ1-1|TRBV18|15
CASSPLGVAQVEAFF
TGTGCCAGCTCACCACTGGGAGTTGCCCAAGTAGAAGCTTTCTTT
>-|-|TRBJ2-1|TRBV7-8|16
CASSLSGTASYNEQFF
TGTGCCAGCAGCTTAAGTGGGACCGCGTCCTACAATGAGCAGTTCTTC
>-|-|TRBJ2-7|TRBV9|16
CASSVDIGRGIYEQYF
TGTGCCAGCAGCGTAGACATAGGACGTGGGATCTACGAGCAGTACTTC
>-|-|TRBJ2-7|TRBV27|11
CASSLIYEQYF
TGTGCCAGCAGTTTAATCTACGAGCAGTACTTC
>-|-|TRBJ1-1|TRBV2|15
CASSDVLIAGTEAFF
TGTGCCAGCAGCGATGTACTCATCGCGGGCACTGAAGCTTTCTTT
>-|-|TRBJ2-5|TRBV19|14
CASKNRASGETQYF
TGTGCCAGTAAAAACAGGGCTAGCGGAGAGACCCAGTACTTC
>-|-|TRBJ2-2|TRBV7-6|12
CASSLSSGELFF
TGTGCCAGCAGCTTATCTTCCGGGGAGCTGTTTTTT
>once|TRBD2|TRBJ2-7|TRBV30|16
CAWSVHLAGGIYEQYF
TGTGCCTGGAGTGTACATCTGGCGGGGGGGATATACGAGCAGTACTTC
>-|-|TRBJ2-1|TRBV5-1|15
CASSSALSSYNEQFF
TGCGCCAGCAGCTCGGCACTGAGCTCCTACAATGAGCAGTTCTTC
>-|TRBD2|TRBJ2-1|TRBV5-4|15
CASSLVTSGMNEQFF
TGTGCCAGCAGCTTGGTGACTAGCGGGATGAATGAGCAGTTCTTC
>-|TRBD1|TRBJ2-2|TRBV4-2|17
CASSLSGTGGITGELFF
TGTGCCAGCAGCCTGTCCGGGACAGGGGGGATCACCGGGGAGCTGTTTTTT
>-|TRBD1|TRBJ2-3|TRBV5-1|16
CASSLEGTGWTDTQYF
TGCGCCAGCAGCTTGGAAGGGACAGGGTGGACAGATACGCAGTATTTT
>-|-|TRBJ1-1|TRBV30|14
CAWSTGILGTEAFF
TGTGCCTGGAGTACAGGGATTTTAGGCACTGAAGCTTTCTTT
>once|-|TRBJ2-5|TRBV5-1|16
CASSASGQGGRGTQYF
TGCGCCAGCAGCGCCTCGGGGCAGGGCGGTCGAGGGACCCAGTACTTC
>once|-|TRBJ1-2|TRBV5-6|14
CASSLGTAVYGYTF
TGTGCCAGCAGCTTGGGGACAGCAGTGTATGGCTACACCTTC
>-|TRBD2|TRBJ2-1|TRBV18|18
CASSRTSSGRVLYNEQFF
TGTGCCAGCTCTCGAACATCTAGCGGGAGGGTCCTCTACAATGAGCAGTTCTTC
>-|TRBD1|TRBJ1-6|TRBV6-1|17
CASSDTRERGLNSPLHF
TGTGCCAGCAGTGATACTAGGGAGAGGGGGCTGAATTCACCCCTCCACTTT
>-|-|TRBJ2-3|TRBV5-1|15
CASSLAGYNTDTQYF
TGCGCCAGCAGCTTGGCGGGCTATAACACAGATACGCAGTATTTT
>once|-|TRBJ2-1|TRBV29-1|10
CSVGDRVQFF
TGCAGCGTTGGGGACCGGGTGCAGTTCTTC
>-|-|TRBJ1-1|TRBV19|13
CASSMSRNTEAFF
TGTGCCAGTAGTATGTCAAGGAACACTGAAGCTTTCTTT
>-|TRBD1|TRBJ1-1|TRBV29-1|14
CSNTLTGGNTEAFF
TGCAGCAACACCCTTACAGGGGGGAACACTGAAGCTTTCTTT
>once|-|TRBJ1-5|TRBV7-6|14
CASSLGGFGQPQHF
TGTGCCAGCAGCTTAGGAGGGTTCGGGCAGCCCCAGCATTTT
>-|TRBD1|TRBJ2-2|TRBV10-3|13
CAIGQGTTGELFF
TGTGCCATCGGACAGGGGACAACCGGGGAGCTGTTTTTT
>-|TRBD1|TRBJ1-2|TRBV18|15
CASSLGTGPNYGYTF
TGTGCCAGCTCTCTTGGGACAGGCCCTAACTATGGCTACACCTTC
>-|-|TRBJ2-3|TRBV10-3|13
CAISESRENTQYF
TGTGCCATCAGTGAGTCCAGGGAAAATACGCAGTATTTT
>-|-|TRBJ2-1|TRBV4-2|16
CASSQEGGTGDNEQFF
TGTGCCAGCAGCCAAGAGGGAGGCACAGGGGACAATGAGCAGTTCTTC